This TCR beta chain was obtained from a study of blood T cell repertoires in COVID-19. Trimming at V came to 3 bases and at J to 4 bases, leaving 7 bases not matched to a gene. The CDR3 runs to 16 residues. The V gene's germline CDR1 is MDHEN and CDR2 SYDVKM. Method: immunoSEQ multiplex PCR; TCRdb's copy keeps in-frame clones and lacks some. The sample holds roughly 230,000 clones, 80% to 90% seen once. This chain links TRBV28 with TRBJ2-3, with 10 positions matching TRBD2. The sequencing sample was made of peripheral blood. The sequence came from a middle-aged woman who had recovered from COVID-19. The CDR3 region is CASSFSSGSRADTQYF. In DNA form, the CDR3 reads TGTGCCAGCAGTTTCTCTAGCGGGAGTAGGGCAGATACGCAGTATTTT.